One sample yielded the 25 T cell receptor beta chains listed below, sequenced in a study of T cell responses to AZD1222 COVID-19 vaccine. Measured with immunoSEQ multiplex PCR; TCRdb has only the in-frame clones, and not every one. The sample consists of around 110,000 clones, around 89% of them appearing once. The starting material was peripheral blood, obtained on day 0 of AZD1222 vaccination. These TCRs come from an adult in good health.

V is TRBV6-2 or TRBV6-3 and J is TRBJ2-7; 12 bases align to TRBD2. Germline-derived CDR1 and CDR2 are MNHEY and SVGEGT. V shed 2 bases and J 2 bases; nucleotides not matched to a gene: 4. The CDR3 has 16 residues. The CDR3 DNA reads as TGTGCCAGCAGTTACACTCTAGCGGGGGGGACCTACGAGCAGTACTTC. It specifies CASSYTLAGGTYEQYF.

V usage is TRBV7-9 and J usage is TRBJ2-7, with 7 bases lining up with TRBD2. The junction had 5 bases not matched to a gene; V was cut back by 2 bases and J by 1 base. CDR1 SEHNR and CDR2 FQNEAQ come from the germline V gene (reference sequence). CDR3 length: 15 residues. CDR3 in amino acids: CASSLKVAGSYEQYF. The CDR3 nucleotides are TGTGCCAGCAGCTTAAAGGTAGCGGGTTCCTACGAGCAGTACTTC.

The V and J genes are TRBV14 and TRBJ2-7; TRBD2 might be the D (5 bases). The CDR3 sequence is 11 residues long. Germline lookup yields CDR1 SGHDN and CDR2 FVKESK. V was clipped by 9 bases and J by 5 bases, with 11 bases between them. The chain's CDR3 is CASSGFHEQYF. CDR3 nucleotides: TGTGCCAGTTCGGGGTTCCACGAGCAGTACTTC.

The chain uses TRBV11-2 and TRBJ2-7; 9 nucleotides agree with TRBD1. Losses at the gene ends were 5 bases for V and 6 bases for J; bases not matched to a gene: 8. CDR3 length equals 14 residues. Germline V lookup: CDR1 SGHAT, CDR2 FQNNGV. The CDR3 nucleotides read TGTGCCAGCAGCCCCCTACAGGGGGCGGGCGAGCAGTACTTC. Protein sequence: CASSPLQGAGEQYF.

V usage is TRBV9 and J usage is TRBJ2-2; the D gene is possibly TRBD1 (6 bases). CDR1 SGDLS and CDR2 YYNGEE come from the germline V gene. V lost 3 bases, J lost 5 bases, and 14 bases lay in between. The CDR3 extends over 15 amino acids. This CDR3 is CASSETGHGTGELFF. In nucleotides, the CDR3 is TGTGCCAGCAGCGAAACGGGACACGGGACCGGGGAGCTGTTTTTT. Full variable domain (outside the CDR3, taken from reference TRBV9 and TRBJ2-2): DSGVTQTPKHLITATGQRVTLRCSPRSGDLSVYWYQQSLDQGLQFLIQYYNGEERAKGNILERFSAQQFPDLHSELNLSSLELGDSALYFCASSETGHGTGELFFGEGSRLTVL.

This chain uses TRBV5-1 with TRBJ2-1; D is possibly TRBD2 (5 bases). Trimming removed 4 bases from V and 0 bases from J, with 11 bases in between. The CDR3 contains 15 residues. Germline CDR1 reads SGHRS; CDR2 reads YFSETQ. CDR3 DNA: TGCGCCAGCAGCACCGGACTTAGCTCCTACAATGAGCAGTTCTTC. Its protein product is CASSTGLSSYNEQFF.

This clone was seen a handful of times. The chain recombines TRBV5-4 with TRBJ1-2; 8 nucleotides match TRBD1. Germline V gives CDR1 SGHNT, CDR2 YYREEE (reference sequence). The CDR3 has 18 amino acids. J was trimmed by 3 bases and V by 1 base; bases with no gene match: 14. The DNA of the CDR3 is TGTGCCAGCAGCTTGTCTTTAGGCAGGGGGCGCGCGGACTATGGCTACACCTTC. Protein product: CASSLSLGRGRADYGYTF.

DNA for the CDR3: TGTGCCATCAGTGAGCCCTTGACAGGGGGAGGCTACACCTTC. Protein sequence: CAISEPLTGGGYTF. This chain uses TRBV10-3 with TRBJ1-2; TRBD1 matches at 9 bases. The CDR3 has 14 residues. V shed 2 bases, J shed 8 bases, and the junction held 6 bases outside the gene matches. Germline V gives CDR1 ENHRY, CDR2 SYGVKD.

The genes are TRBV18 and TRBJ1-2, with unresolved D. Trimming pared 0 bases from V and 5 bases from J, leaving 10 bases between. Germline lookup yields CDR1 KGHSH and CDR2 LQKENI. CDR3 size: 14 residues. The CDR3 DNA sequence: TGTGCCAGCTCACCACCGTCAGGAAATTATGGCTACACCTTC. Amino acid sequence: CASSPPSGNYGYTF.

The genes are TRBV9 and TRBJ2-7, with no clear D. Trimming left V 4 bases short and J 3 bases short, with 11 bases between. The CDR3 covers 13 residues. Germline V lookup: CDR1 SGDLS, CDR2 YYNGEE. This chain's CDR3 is CASSPPDGYEQYF. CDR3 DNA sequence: TGTGCCAGCAGCCCCCCCGATGGCTACGAGCAGTACTTC.

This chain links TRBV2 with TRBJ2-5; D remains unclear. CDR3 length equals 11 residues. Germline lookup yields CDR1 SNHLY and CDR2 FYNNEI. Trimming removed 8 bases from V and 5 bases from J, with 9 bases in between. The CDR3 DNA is TGTGCCAGCGGCGGTTACGAGACCCAGTACTTC. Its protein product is CASGGYETQYF. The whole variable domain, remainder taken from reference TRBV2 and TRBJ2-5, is EPEVTQTPSHQVTQMGQEVILRCVPISNHLYFYWYRQILGQKVEFLVSFYNNEISEKSEIFDDQFSVERPDGSNFTLKIRSTKLEDSAMYFCASGGYETQYFGPGTRLLVL.

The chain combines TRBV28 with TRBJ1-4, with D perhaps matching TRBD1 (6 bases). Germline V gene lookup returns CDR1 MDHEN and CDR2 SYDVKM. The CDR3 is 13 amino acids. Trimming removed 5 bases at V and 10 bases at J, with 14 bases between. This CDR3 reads CASSLRTVGKLFF. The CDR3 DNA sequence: TGTGCCAGCAGTCTCCGGACAGTTGGAAAACTGTTTTTT.

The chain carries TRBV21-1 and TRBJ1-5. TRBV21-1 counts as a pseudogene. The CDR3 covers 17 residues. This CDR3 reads CASSKVGCSVVDQPQHF. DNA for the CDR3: TGTGCCAGCAGCAAAGTCGGCTGCTCAGTGGTGGATCAGCCCCAGCATTTT.

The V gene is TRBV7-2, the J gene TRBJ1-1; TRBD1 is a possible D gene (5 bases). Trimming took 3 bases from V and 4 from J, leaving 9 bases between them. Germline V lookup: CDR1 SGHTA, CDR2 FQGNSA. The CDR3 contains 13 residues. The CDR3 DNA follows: TGTGCCAGCAGCTTTTTGGGGGGCACTGAAGCTTTCTTT. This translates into CASSFLGGTEAFF.

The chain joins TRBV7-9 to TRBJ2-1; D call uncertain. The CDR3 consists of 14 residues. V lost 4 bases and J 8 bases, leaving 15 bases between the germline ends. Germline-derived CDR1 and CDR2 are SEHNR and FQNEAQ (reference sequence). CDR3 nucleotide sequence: TGTGCCAGCAGCTCCCCGCGGAGATGGTATGAGCAGTTCTTC. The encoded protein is CASSSPRRWYEQFF.

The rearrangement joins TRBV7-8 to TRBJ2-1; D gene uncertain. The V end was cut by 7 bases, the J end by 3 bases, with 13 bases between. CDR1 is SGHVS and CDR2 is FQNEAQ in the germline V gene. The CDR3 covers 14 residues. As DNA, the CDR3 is TGTGCCAGCAAAAGACTCGTGGGCTACAATGAGCAGTTCTTC. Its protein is CASKRLVGYNEQFF.

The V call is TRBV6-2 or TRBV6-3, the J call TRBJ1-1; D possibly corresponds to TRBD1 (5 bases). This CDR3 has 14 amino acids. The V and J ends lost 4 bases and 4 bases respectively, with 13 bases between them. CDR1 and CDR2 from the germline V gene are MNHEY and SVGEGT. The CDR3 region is CASSSNGGVTEAFF. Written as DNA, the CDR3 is TGTGCCAGCAGTTCGAACGGGGGAGTCACTGAAGCTTTCTTT.

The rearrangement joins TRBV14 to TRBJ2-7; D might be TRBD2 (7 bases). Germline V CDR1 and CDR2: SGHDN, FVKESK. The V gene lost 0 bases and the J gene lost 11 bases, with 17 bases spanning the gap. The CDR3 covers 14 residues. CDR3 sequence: CASSQDLGSGTKYF. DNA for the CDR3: TGTGCCAGCAGCCAAGATTTGGGAAGCGGGACAAAGTACTTC.

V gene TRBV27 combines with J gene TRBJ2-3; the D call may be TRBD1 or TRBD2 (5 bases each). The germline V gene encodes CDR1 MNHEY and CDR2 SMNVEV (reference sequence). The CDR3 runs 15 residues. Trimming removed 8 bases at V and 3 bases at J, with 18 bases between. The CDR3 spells CASPPPGLVTDTQYF. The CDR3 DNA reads TGTGCCAGCCCCCCCCCGGGGCTAGTGACAGATACGCAGTATTTT.

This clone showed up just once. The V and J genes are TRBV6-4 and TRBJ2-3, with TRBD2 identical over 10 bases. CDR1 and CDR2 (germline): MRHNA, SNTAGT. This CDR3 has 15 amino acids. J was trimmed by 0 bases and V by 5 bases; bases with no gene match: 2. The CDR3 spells CASSPTSGSTDTQYF. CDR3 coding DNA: TGTGCCAGCAGTCCGACTAGCGGGAGCACAGATACGCAGTATTTT.

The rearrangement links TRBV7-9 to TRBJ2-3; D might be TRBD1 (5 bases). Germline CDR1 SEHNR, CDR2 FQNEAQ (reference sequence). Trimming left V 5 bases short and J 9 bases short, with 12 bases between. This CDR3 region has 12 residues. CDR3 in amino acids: CASSPKGVTQYF. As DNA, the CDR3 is TGTGCCAGCAGCCCAAAAGGGGTCACGCAGTATTTT. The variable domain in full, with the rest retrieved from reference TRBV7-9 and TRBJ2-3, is DTGVSQNPRHKITKRGQNVTFRCDPISEHNRLYWYRQTLGQGPEFLTYFQNEAQLEKSRLLSDRFSAERPKGSFSTLEIQRTEQGDSAMYLCASSPKGVTQYFGPGTRLTVL.

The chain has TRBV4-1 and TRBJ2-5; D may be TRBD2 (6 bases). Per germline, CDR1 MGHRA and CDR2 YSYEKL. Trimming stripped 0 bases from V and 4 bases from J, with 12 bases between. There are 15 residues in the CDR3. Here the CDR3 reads CASSQDSGDSETQYF. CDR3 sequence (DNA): TGCGCCAGCAGCCAAGATTCCGGGGACTCAGAGACCCAGTACTTC.

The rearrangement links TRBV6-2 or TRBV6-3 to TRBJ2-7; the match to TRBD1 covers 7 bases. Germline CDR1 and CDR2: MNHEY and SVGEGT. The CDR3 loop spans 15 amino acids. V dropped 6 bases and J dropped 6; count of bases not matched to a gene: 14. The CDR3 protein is CASSLLGGPPGEQYF. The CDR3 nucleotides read TGTGCCAGCAGCCTCCTAGGGGGCCCCCCAGGCGAGCAGTACTTC.

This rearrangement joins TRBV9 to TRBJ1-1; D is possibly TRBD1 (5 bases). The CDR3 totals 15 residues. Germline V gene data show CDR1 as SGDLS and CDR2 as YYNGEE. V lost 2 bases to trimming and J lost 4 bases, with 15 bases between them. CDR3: CASSVAGRRGTEAFF. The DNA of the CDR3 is TGTGCCAGCAGCGTCGCTGGCCGGAGGGGCACTGAAGCTTTCTTT.

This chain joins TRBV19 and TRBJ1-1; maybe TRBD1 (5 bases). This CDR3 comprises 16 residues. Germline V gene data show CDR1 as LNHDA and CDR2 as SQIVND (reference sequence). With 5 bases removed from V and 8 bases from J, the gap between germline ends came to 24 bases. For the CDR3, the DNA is TGTGCCAGTAGTCTCCGGGCAGTAGCGTCGGGGACCGAAGCTTTCTTT. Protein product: CASSLRAVASGTEAFF.